This is a list of T cell receptor beta chains from one sample in a study of siplizumab effects on memory and regulatory T cells. Data came from immunoSEQ multiplex PCR; TCRdb stores just in-frame clones and leaves some out. The data show roughly 100,000 clones, with approximately 90% seen just once and 0.85% to 1.3% held by the top ten. The material sequenced was CD4+ T cells sorted from blood. Receptors originate from a human donor in good health. Both conserved end residues are part of each CDR3. The order of the fields is D gene, clone size, J gene, V gene, CDR3 protein, CDR3 DNA. A D gene is named only where the DNA matches it firmly. Size values are once, few and many counts, or a class for expanded clones, and some rows have none.

NA	NA	TRBJ2-3	TRBV2	CASSVERGPTDTQYF	TGTGCCAGCAGTGTTGAGAGAGGGCCCACAGATACGCAGTATTTT
NA	NA	TRBJ2-2	TRBV7-2	CASSFYNTGELFF	TGTGCCAGCAGCTTTTATAACACCGGGGAGCTGTTTTTT
TRBD1	NA	TRBJ2-2	TRBV18	CASSPGQGAGELFF	TGTGCCAGCTCACCGGGACAGGGGGCCGGGGAGCTGTTTTTT
NA	NA	TRBJ2-3	TRBV28	CAMRDSSTDTQYF	TGTGCCATGCGGGACTCTAGCACAGATACGCAGTATTTT
NA	NA	TRBJ1-1	TRBV5-1	CASSLVGQGLIEGTEAFF	TGCGCCAGCAGCTTGGTCGGCCAGGGACTGATTGAGGGCACTGAAGCTTTCTTT
TRBD1	NA	TRBJ1-2	TRBV18	CASSPSGGESYTF	TGTGCCAGCTCACCATCAGGGGGCGAAAGCTACACCTTC
NA	NA	TRBJ1-2	TRBV9	CASSAHGADKRNYGYTF	TGTGCCAGCAGCGCCCATGGGGCCGATAAACGAAACTATGGCTACACCTTC
NA	NA	TRBJ2-5	TRBV2	CATKQGGETQYF	TGTGCCACCAAACAGGGGGGGGAGACCCAGTACTTC
NA	NA	TRBJ2-2	TRBV9	CASSVGGQAPTGELFF	TGTGCCAGCAGCGTAGGGGGACAAGCCCCTACCGGGGAGCTGTTTTTT
TRBD2	few	TRBJ2-3	TRBV19	CASRTSGTDTQYF	TGTGCCAGCCGGACTAGCGGCACAGATACGCAGTATTTT
TRBD1	NA	TRBJ1-2	TRBV28	CASRPGQGSMFGYTF	TGTGCCAGCAGACCAGGACAGGGGAGTATGTTTGGCTACACCTTC
NA	once	TRBJ2-2	TRBV6-4	CASSADGAYTGELFF	TGTGCCAGCAGTGCGGACGGGGCCTACACCGGGGAGCTGTTTTTT
NA	once	TRBJ2-7	TRBV7-9	CASSFPGTNYEQYF	TGTGCCAGCAGCTTCCCCGGGACCAACTACGAGCAGTACTTC
NA	NA	TRBJ1-2	TRBV9	CASSATDSPNYGYTF	TGTGCCAGCAGCGCTACGGACAGCCCGAACTATGGCTACACCTTC
NA	NA	TRBJ1-6	TRBV18	CASSPQDYNSPLHF	TGTGCCAGCTCACCGCAGGATTATAATTCACCCCTCCACTTT
NA	once	TRBJ2-1	TRBV7-2	CASSLVVRVTYNEQFF	TGTGCCAGCAGCTTAGTCGTCAGGGTGACCTACAATGAGCAGTTCTTC
NA	NA	TRBJ2-7	TRBV27	CASSFLDSRLSYEQYF	TGTGCCAGCAGTTTTTTGGACTCCCGGCTCTCCTACGAGCAGTACTTC
NA	NA	TRBJ1-2	TRBV19	CASGMDYGYTF	TGTGCCAGTGGGATGGACTATGGCTACACCTTC
NA	NA	TRBJ1-4	TRBV28	CASSEPGTGEKLFF	TGTGCCAGCAGTGAACCCGGGACTGGTGAAAAACTGTTTTTT
NA	NA	TRBJ2-2	TRBV5-4	CASSLAGYGELFF	TGTGCCAGCAGCTTGGCGGGGTACGGGGAGCTGTTTTTT
NA	NA	TRBJ1-5	TRBV21-1	CAREHRDNSNQPQHF	TGTGCCAGGGAACACCGGGACAACAGCAATCAGCCCCAGCATTTT
NA	NA	TRBJ2-7	TRBV2	CASKYEGSQGHEQYF	TGTGCCAGCAAGTATGAGGGCAGTCAAGGCCACGAGCAGTACTTC
TRBD2	NA	TRBJ2-3	TRBV5-1	CASSLVRGADTQYF	TGCGCCAGCAGCTTGGTACGGGGGGCAGATACGCAGTATTTT
TRBD2	NA	TRBJ2-7	TRBV18	CASSPVTSGAYEQYF	TGTGCCAGCTCACCTGTGACTAGCGGGGCCTACGAGCAGTACTTC
TRBD1	NA	TRBJ1-5	TRBV6-1	CASSETTGVGQPQHF	TGTGCCAGCAGTGAAACTACAGGGGTAGGACAGCCCCAGCATTTT
NA	NA	TRBJ1-2	TRBV28	CASSLVGGLLSYGYTF	TGTGCCAGCAGTTTGGTGGGGGGTCTTTTGTCGTATGGCTACACCTTC
NA	NA	TRBJ2-1	TRBV11-3	CASSDGGYRYNEQFF	TGTGCCAGCAGCGACGGGGGATACAGATACAATGAGCAGTTCTTC
NA	NA	TRBJ2-2	TRBV15	CATSSGPTGELFF	TGTGCCACCAGCAGCGGTCCGACCGGGGAGCTGTTTTTT
NA	NA	TRBJ2-7	TRBV2	CASSEGDVVLFGEQYF	TGTGCCAGCAGTGAAGGGGACGTCGTTCTGTTCGGCGAGCAGTACTTC
NA	NA	TRBJ2-5	TRBV6-1	CASSVIGEETQYF	TGTGCCAGCAGTGTCATAGGTGAAGAGACCCAGTACTTC
NA	NA	TRBJ1-3	TRBV5-4	CASTPGGLGGNTIYF	TGTGCCAGCACCCCGGGGGGGCTCGGTGGAAACACCATATATTTT
NA	NA	TRBJ1-1	TRBV10-2	CASSDPRGGGTEAFF	TGCGCCAGCAGCGATCCTAGGGGGGGTGGGACTGAAGCTTTCTTT
TRBD1	NA	TRBJ2-1	TRBV5-1	CASSLVPGGMYNEQFF	TGCGCCAGCAGCTTGGTTCCAGGGGGTATGTACAATGAGCAGTTCTTC
NA	NA	TRBJ2-3	TRBV10-1	CASLGSLTTDTQYF	TGCGCCAGCCTCGGGAGCTTGACCACAGATACGCAGTATTTT
NA	NA	TRBJ2-6	TRBV2	CASSERGAGTSGANVLTF	TGTGCCAGCAGTGAACGTGGGGCGGGGACCTCTGGGGCCAACGTCCTGACTTTC
NA	NA	TRBJ2-3	TRBV28	CASSLTYTQYF	TGTGCCAGCAGTTTAACTTATACGCAGTATTTT
NA	NA	TRBJ1-4	TRBV5-1	CASSATSTNEKLFF	TGCGCCAGCAGTGCGACATCAACTAATGAAAAACTGTTTTTT
NA	NA	TRBJ2-1	TRBV7-7	CASSLTRSNNEQFF	TGTGCCAGCAGCTTAACCCGCTCAAACAATGAGCAGTTCTTC
NA	NA	TRBJ1-4	TRBV28	CASRNEKLFF	TGTGCCAGCAGAAATGAAAAACTGTTTTTT
TRBD2	NA	TRBJ2-7	TRBV5-1	CASTTISGSYEQYF	TGCGCCAGCACCACAATCAGCGGGAGTTACGAGCAGTACTTC
NA	NA	TRBJ2-3	TRBV15	CATSRGLPMSADTQYF	TGTGCCACCAGCAGAGGACTCCCGATGAGCGCAGATACGCAGTATTTT
NA	NA	TRBJ2-7	TRBV27	CASSSHRTTLGEQYF	TGTGCCAGCAGTTCCCATCGGACCACTCTGGGGGAGCAGTACTTC
TRBD2	NA	TRBJ2-2	TRBV7-6	CASSLRLLAGTTRGTGELFF	TGTGCCAGCAGCTTAAGGCTTCTAGCGGGCACGACAAGGGGCACCGGGGAGCTGTTTTTT
TRBD1	NA	TRBJ2-7	TRBV10-2	CASRPGQGIYEQYF	TGCGCCAGCAGGCCGGGACAGGGCATATACGAGCAGTACTTC
TRBD1	NA	TRBJ1-1	TRBV28	CASSSQGELGTEAFF	TGTGCCAGCAGTTCACAGGGGGAACTGGGCACTGAAGCTTTCTTT
NA	NA	TRBJ2-1	TRBV11-2	CASSLVIGGLGFF	TGTGCCAGCAGCTTAGTGATTGGGGGTCTCGGGTTCTTC
NA	NA	TRBJ2-4	TRBV2	CASSDLSGNIQYF	TGTGCCAGCAGTGATTTGTCTGGAAACATTCAGTACTTC
NA	NA	TRBJ2-3	TRBV5-1	CASSHTSTDTQYF	TGCGCCAGCAGTCACACTAGCACAGATACGCAGTATTTT
NA	NA	TRBJ2-7	TRBV25-1	CASSTTQGSRDEQYF	TGTGCCAGCAGTACGACACAGGGAAGCCGAGACGAGCAGTACTTC
NA	NA	TRBJ1-1	TRBV27	CASSFSPRGLVVDTEAFF	TGTGCCAGCAGTTTCTCCCCTCGGGGGTTGGTAGTCGACACTGAAGCTTTCTTT
NA	NA	TRBJ2-1	TRBV18	CASSLQNKRDEQFF	TGTGCCAGCTCACTACAAAATAAGAGGGATGAGCAGTTCTTC
NA	NA	TRBJ1-2	TRBV6-1	CASSEGGYGYTF	TGTGCCAGCAGTGAAGGCGGCTATGGCTACACCTTC
TRBD1	NA	TRBJ2-7	TRBV2	CATGQGGNYEQYF	TGTGCCACCGGACAGGGTGGGAACTACGAGCAGTACTTC
TRBD1	NA	TRBJ2-7	TRBV27	CASRTGQVGEQYF	TGTGCCAGCAGGACGGGACAGGTGGGCGAGCAGTACTTC
TRBD1	NA	TRBJ2-7	TRBV6-1	CASSPGTGNSYEQYF	TGTGCCAGCAGTCCCGGGACAGGAAACTCCTACGAGCAGTACTTC